Listed below are T cell receptor beta chains from one sample, sequenced in a study of blood T cells in healthy people across ages. TCRdb re-called the 5' RACE reads through MiXCR, storing one row per CDR3 protein. There are roughly 1.4 million distinct CDR3 sequences in the sample; 59% occur only once, and 6.5% to 8% lies in the top ten. The sequencing input was blood. These receptor sequences come from a man younger than 30 in good health. Both conserved end residues are part of each CDR3. A D gene is named only where the DNA matches it firmly. Size values are once, few and many counts, or a class for expanded clones, and some rows have none.

v_call	clone_size	j_call	d_call	cdr3_nt	cdr3_aa
TRBV20-1	.	TRBJ2-3	.	TGCAGTGCCACAACAGGGATTCGCGCAGATACGCAGTATTTT	CSATTGIRADTQYF
TRBV7-2	.	TRBJ2-4	.	TGTGCCAGCAGCTCCCCGGGACACGGACTTTGGAACATTCAGTACTTC	CASSSPGHGLWNIQYF
TRBV29-1	few	TRBJ2-5	.	TGCAGCGTCCTCAGGGTTCGTGAGGAGACCCAGTACTTC	CSVLRVREETQYF
TRBV7-2	.	TRBJ1-2	.	TGTGCCAGCAGCTTACACAGGGAACCTGTTTCTAACTATGGCTACACCTTC	CASSLHREPVSNYGYTF
TRBV10-3	.	TRBJ2-1	TRBD2	TGTGCCATCAGTCCTAGCGGGGACTCTTACAATGAGCAGTTCTTC	CAISPSGDSYNEQFF
TRBV28	once	TRBJ2-3	TRBD2	TGTGCCAGCAAAGATAGCGGGGGGACAGATACGCAGTATTTT	CASKDSGGTDTQYF
TRBV28	.	TRBJ2-7	.	TGTGCCAGCAGCCCGAGGCCGGGGGGACAGGAAGAATACGAGCAGTACTTC	CASSPRPGGQEEYEQYF
TRBV7-9	.	TRBJ2-1	TRBD1	TGTGCCAGCCAGGGGGCCAACAGGGGGCGGGCTTACAATGAGCAGTTCTTC	CASQGANRGRAYNEQFF
TRBV13	.	TRBJ1-4	TRBD1	TGTGCCAGCAGCGCTCGTCCCGGGACAGGCGAAAAACTGTTTTTT	CASSARPGTGEKLFF
TRBV4-1	.	TRBJ2-5	TRBD1	TGCGCCAGCAGCCTAACTTTAGAGACAGGGGGCGAAGAGACCCAGTACTTC	CASSLTLETGGEETQYF
TRBV7-9	.	TRBJ2-3	.	TGTGCCAGCAGCTTACCCGCTATGAGCACAGATACGCAGTATTTT	CASSLPAMSTDTQYF
TRBV29-1	.	TRBJ1-1	.	TGCAGCGTAACCGGTCGGATGAACACTGAAGCTTTCTTT	CSVTGRMNTEAFF
TRBV25-1	.	TRBJ1-4	.	TGTGCCAGCAGTGCCCCCTCGGGAGAAAAACTGTTTTTT	CASSAPSGEKLFF
TRBV12-3/TRBV12-4	.	TRBJ2-7	.	TGTGCCAGCAGCCGGGTGGGGGATGGGTCCTACGAGCAGTACTTC	CASSRVGDGSYEQYF
TRBV10-3	few	TRBJ2-7	.	TGTGCCATCAGTGAGTCCGGGGTGGGAGCCCTCTCCTACGAGCAGTACTTC	CAISESGVGALSYEQYF
TRBV12-3/TRBV12-4	few	TRBJ1-4	TRBD1	TGTGCCAGCACTCTGGGGGGACAGGGTGAAAAACTGTTTTTT	CASTLGGQGEKLFF
TRBV29-1	.	TRBJ2-3	.	TGCAGCGTTGGACCGATGACTGGGGGCCCAGATACGCAGTATTTT	CSVGPMTGGPDTQYF
TRBV29-1	.	TRBJ1-2	TRBD1	TGCAGCGTTGGGACAGGGGGCGAATATGGCTACACCTTC	CSVGTGGEYGYTF
TRBV12-5	.	TRBJ2-5	.	TGTGCAACGGGGGTCGTCGGGGAGGAGACCCAGTACTTC	CATGVVGEETQYF
TRBV20-1	.	TRBJ2-7	.	TGCAGTGCTAGAGGGGCAGGCCCCTACGAGCAGTACTTC	CSARGAGPYEQYF
TRBV4-1	once	TRBJ2-1	TRBD2	TGCGCCAGCAGCCAGCCGGGACTAGCGGATAATCAGCAGTTCTTC	CASSQPGLADNQQFF
TRBV18	.	TRBJ1-1	TRBD1	TGTGCCAGCTCACCAAGGAGGACAGGCAACATGAACACTGAAGCTTTCTTT	CASSPRRTGNMNTEAFF
TRBV2	.	TRBJ1-6	.	TGTGCCAGCATGTGGAGGGCTTCACCCCTCCACTTT	CASMWRASPLHF
TRBV20-1	.	TRBJ2-7	.	TGCAGTGCTAGAGTTGAGGGCTACGAGCAGTACTTC	CSARVEGYEQYF
TRBV20-1	once	TRBJ2-7	TRBD2	TGCAGTGCTAGAGCCTTCGCGGGAGGAGCCTACGAGCAGTACTTC	CSARAFAGGAYEQYF
TRBV10-3	.	TRBJ2-5	TRBD2	TGTGCCATCAGTGAGTCGATACTAGCGGGGGGCCAAGAGACCCAGTACTTC	CAISESILAGGQETQYF
TRBV6-1	.	TRBJ1-4	.	TGTGCCAGCAGTGATTCCCATGCAACTAATGAAAAACTGTTTTTT	CASSDSHATNEKLFF
TRBV12-3/TRBV12-4	few	TRBJ1-1	.	TGTGCCAGCACCCCTTTCCAGGGCACTGAAGCTTTCTTT	CASTPFQGTEAFF
TRBV6-5	.	TRBJ2-1	.	TGTGCCAGCAGTTACTCACAAGCCTCCTCCTACAATGAGCAGTTCTTC	CASSYSQASSYNEQFF
TRBV4-1	once	TRBJ1-4	TRBD1	TGCGCCAGCAGCCAGGGATACAGGGGTACGCCAGGGGCTAATGAAAAACTGTTTTTT	CASSQGYRGTPGANEKLFF
TRBV18	.	TRBJ2-1	.	TGTGCCAGCGCACCAGGGGTAAGGGAGCAGTTCTTC	CASAPGVREQFF
TRBV25-1	.	TRBJ2-7	.	TGTGCCAGCAGTGAGGGGGGGGCCTCCTACGAGCAGTACTTC	CASSEGGASYEQYF
TRBV12-3/TRBV12-4	.	TRBJ1-1	TRBD1	TGTGCCAGCAGGGGGGACAGGAACACTGAAGCTTTCTTT	CASRGDRNTEAFF
TRBV10-2	.	TRBJ2-1	.	TGCGCCAGCAGTGAGTCGATCTGGGGGAGCTCCTACAATGAGCAGTTCTTC	CASSESIWGSSYNEQFF
TRBV4-1	.	TRBJ1-2	.	TGCGCCAGCAGCCAAGCCCTCATGGGTGCCTATGGCTACACCTTC	CASSQALMGAYGYTF
TRBV10-2	.	TRBJ2-7	TRBD2	TGCGCCAGCAAAGTAGAGCGGGGGCCCACCTACGAGCAGTACTTC	CASKVERGPTYEQYF
TRBV2	.	TRBJ1-2	.	TGTGCCAGCAGTGAAAACTACGAGCGGACAGATTATGGCTACACCTTC	CASSENYERTDYGYTF
TRBV12-5	.	TRBJ2-3	TRBD2	TGTGCTAGTGGTTTCCCCCGGGAGGGTACCACAGATACGCAGTATTTT	CASGFPREGTTDTQYF
TRBV11-1	.	TRBJ2-1	TRBD2	TGTGCCAGCAGCGACTTGCTGCTAGCGGGAAGAGGAAATGAGCAGTTCTTC	CASSDLLLAGRGNEQFF
TRBV2	.	TRBJ2-2	TRBD1	TGTGCCAGCAAGGGGGACAGACTTTTGGACGTTTCGGGCACCGGGGAGCTGTTTTTT	CASKGDRLLDVSGTGELFF
TRBV7-2	.	TRBJ1-2	.	TGTGCCAGCAGCCCAGGGGTAGGGGGTGAGGACTATGGCTACACCTTC	CASSPGVGGEDYGYTF
TRBV7-9	.	TRBJ1-2	TRBD1	TGTGCCAGCAGCCACTCGACAGGGTTTAACTATGGCTACACCTTC	CASSHSTGFNYGYTF
TRBV20-1	few	TRBJ1-2	.	TGCAGTGCTTTACTAGACGGGGTCTTTGGCTACACCTTC	CSALLDGVFGYTF
TRBV29-1	.	TRBJ2-3	TRBD2	TGCAGCGCCGGACTAGTTCGGTCAGATACGCAGTATTTT	CSAGLVRSDTQYF
TRBV29-1	.	TRBJ2-7	TRBD1	TGCAGCGTTCTCGGACAGGGGGGCCACGAGCAGTACTTC	CSVLGQGGHEQYF
TRBV4-3	.	TRBJ1-2	.	TGCGCCAGCAGCCAAGATAGTACGACCGGGGACTATGGCTACACCTTC	CASSQDSTTGDYGYTF
TRBV5-4	.	TRBJ2-6	.	TGTGCCAGCAGCCCAACAACAGGGACTGGGGCCAACGTCCTGACTTTC	CASSPTTGTGANVLTF
TRBV4-1	.	TRBJ1-5	TRBD1	TGCGCCAGCAGCCAAGCCCCAGGGGGCGCGGATAGCAATCAGCCCCAGCATTTT	CASSQAPGGADSNQPQHF
TRBV11-2	.	TRBJ2-6	.	TGTGCCAGCAGCTTTGGAGGGATCTCTGGGGCCAACGTCCTGACTTTC	CASSFGGISGANVLTF
TRBV4-1	.	TRBJ1-4	TRBD1	TGCGCCAGCAGCCGTTCACAGGGGAATGAAAAACTGTTTTTT	CASSRSQGNEKLFF
TRBV29-1	.	TRBJ2-7	TRBD1	TGCAGCGTTGAAGATACAGGGGCCGAGCAGTACTTC	CSVEDTGAEQYF